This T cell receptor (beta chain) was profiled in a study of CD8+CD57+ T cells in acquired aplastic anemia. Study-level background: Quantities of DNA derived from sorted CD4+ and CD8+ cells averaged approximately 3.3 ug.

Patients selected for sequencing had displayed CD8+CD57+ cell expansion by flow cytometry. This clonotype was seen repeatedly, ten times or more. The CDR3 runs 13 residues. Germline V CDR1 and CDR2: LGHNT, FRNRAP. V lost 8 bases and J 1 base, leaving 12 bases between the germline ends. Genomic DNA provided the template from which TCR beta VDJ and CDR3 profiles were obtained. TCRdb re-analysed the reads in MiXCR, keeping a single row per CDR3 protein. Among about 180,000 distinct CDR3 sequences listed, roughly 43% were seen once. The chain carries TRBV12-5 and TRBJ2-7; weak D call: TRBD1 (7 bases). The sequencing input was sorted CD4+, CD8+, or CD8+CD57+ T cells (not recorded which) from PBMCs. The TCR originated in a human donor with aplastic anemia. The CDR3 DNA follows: TGTGCTAGTCATTCAGGGGGGTCCTACGAGCAGTACTTC. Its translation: CASHSGGSYEQYF.